This T cell receptor beta chain appears in the sequencing data of a study of shared clonotypes between healthy human individuals. An assay was performed, and its level was deep. When replicate PCRs were run on sorted subsets, they used about 200 ng DNA, about 30,000 T cell genomes. Produced via immunoSEQ multiplex PCR; TCRdb's table is partial and in-frame only. The sample has millions of clones, approximately 95% seen once. The germline gives CDR1 SGHVS, CDR2 FQNEAQ. After removal of 3 bases from V and 3 bases from J, the junction contained 5 bases not matched to a gene. CDR3 length equals 15 residues. CD4+ cells yielded CD45RA+ naive and CD45RA-negative memory subsets.

The chain recombines TRBV7-8 with TRBJ2-7; 10 bases are a match to TRBD1. This TCR derives from a man in his late teens or twenties in good health. Some clones in this sample may be carry-over from other donors' samples. The sequenced material came from naive CD4+ T cells from PBMCs. As to subset: CD45RA+ positively selected. The CDR3 loop reads CASSFPGTGDYEQYF. The CDR3 nucleotides are TGTGCCAGCAGCTTCCCCGGGACAGGGGACTACGAGCAGTACTTC. Combining the CDR3 with reference TRBV7-8 and TRBJ2-7 gives the whole variable domain GAGVSQSPRYKVAKRGQDVALRCDPISGHVSLFWYQQALGQGPEFLTYFQNEAQLDKSGLPSDRFFAERPEGSVSTLKIQRTQQEDSAVYLCASSFPGTGDYEQYFGPGTRLTVT.